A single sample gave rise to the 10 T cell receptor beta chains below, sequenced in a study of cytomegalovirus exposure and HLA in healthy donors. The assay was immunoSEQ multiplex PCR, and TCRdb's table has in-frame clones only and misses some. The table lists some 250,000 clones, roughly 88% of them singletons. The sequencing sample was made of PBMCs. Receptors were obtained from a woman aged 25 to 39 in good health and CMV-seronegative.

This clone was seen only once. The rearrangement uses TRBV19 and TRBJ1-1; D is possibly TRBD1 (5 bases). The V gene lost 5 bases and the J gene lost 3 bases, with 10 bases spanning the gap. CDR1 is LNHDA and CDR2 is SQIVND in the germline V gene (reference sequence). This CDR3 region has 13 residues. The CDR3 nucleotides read TGTGCCAGTAGTTCAACAGGATACACTGAAGCTTTCTTT. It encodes CASSSTGYTEAFF.

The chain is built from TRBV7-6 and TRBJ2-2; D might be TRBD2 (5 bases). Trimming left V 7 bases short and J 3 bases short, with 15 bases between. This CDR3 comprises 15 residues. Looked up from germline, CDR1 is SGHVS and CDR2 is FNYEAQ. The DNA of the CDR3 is TGTGCCAGCACCTTCGATGCGGGCTACACCGGGGAGCTGTTTTTT. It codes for CASTFDAGYTGELFF.

CDR3 residues: CASSLTGVEQPQHF. Here the CDR3 DNA reads TGTGCCAGCAGTCTTACAGGGGTTGAGCAGCCCCAGCATTTT. V is TRBV9 and J is TRBJ1-5; TRBD1 agrees at 7 bases. With V trimmed by 5 bases and J by 7 bases, 9 bases remained unmatched. The CDR3 loop spans 14 amino acids. Germline V gene lookup returns CDR1 SGDLS and CDR2 YYNGEE.

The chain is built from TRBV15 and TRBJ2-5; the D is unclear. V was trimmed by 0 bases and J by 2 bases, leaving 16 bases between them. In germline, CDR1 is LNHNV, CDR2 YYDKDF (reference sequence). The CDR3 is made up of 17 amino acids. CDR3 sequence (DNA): TGTGCCACCAGCAGAGATGAATTGATCTCCAGACAAGAGACCCAGTACTTC. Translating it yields CATSRDELISRQETQYF.

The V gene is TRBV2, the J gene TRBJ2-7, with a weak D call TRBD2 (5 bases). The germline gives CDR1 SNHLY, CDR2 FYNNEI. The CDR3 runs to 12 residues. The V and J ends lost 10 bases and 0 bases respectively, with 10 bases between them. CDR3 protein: CAILTTSYEQYF. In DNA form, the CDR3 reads TGTGCCATTTTGACTACCTCCTACGAGCAGTACTTC.

This CDR3 reads CASRPAGTGRPEQFF. Here the CDR3 DNA reads TGTGCCAGCAGGCCCGCCGGGACAGGGCGACCTGAGCAGTTCTTC. V usage is TRBV28 and J usage is TRBJ2-1; 9 nucleotides match TRBD1. V was clipped by 6 bases and J by 9 bases; unmatched bases: 12. This CDR3 comprises 15 residues. Germline V gives CDR1 MDHEN, CDR2 SYDVKM.

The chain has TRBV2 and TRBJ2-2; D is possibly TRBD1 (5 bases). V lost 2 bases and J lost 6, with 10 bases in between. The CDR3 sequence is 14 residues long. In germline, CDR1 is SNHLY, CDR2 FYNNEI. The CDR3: CASSEPLGAGELFF. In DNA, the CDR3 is TGTGCCAGCAGTGAACCTTTAGGGGCCGGGGAGCTGTTTTTT.

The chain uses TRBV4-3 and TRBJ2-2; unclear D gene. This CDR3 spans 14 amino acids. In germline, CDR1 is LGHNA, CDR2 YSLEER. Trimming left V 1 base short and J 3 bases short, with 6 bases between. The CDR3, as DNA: TGCGCCAGCAGCCAAGGTTGGGACACCGGGGAGCTGTTTTTT. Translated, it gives CASSQGWDTGELFF.

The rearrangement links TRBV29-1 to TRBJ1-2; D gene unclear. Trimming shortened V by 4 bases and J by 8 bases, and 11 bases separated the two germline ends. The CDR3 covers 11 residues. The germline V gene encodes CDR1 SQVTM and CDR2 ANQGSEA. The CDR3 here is CSVVRASGYTF. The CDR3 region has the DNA TGCAGCGTTGTTAGGGCATCGGGCTACACCTTC.

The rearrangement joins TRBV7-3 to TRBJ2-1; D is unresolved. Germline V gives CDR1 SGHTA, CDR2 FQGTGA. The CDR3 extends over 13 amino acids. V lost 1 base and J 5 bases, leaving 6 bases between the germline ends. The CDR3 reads CASSLSGNNEQFF. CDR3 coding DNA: TGTGCCAGCAGCTTAAGCGGAAACAATGAGCAGTTCTTC. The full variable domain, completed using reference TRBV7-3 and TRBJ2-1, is GAGVSQTPSNKVTEKGKYVELRCDPISGHTALYWYRQSLGQGPEFLIYFQGTGAADDSGLPNDRFFAVRPEGSVSTLKIQRTERGDSAVYLCASSLSGNNEQFFGPGTRLTVL.